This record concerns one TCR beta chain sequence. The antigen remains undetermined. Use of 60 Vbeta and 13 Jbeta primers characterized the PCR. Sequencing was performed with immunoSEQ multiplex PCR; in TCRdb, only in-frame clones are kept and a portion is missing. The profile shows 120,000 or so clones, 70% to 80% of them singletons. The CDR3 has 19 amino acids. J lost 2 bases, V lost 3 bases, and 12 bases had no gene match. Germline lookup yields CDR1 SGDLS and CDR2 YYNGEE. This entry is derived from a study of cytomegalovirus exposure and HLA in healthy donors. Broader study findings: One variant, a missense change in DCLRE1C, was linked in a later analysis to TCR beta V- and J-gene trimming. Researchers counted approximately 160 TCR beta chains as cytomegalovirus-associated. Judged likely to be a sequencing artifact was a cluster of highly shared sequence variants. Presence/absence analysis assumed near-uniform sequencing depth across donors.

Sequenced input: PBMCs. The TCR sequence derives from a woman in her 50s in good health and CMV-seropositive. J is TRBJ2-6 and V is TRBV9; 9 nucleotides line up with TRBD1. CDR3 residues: CASSDHSGTGNPGANVLTF. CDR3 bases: TGTGCCAGCAGCGACCACTCCGGGACAGGGAACCCTGGGGCCAACGTCCTGACTTTC.